The next 32 T cell receptor beta chains were all read from a single sample in a study of shared clonotypes between healthy human individuals. Assay used: immunoSEQ multiplex PCR; TCRdb lists only in-frame clones, some missing. The repertoire holds some 680,000 clones, 55% to 85% seen once, with 1.5% to 2% in the top ten. Sequencing input: memory CD4+ T cells sorted from blood. Subset of the sample: CD45RA-negative fraction. The receptors derive from a woman aged 25-40 years in good health.

This clone was seen a handful of times. V gene TRBV2 combines with J gene TRBJ2-6; D is perhaps TRBD2 (6 bases). Per germline, CDR1 SNHLY and CDR2 FYNNEI. The CDR3 length is 15 residues. V lost 6 bases and J lost 1, with 10 bases in between. This CDR3 is CASRIGGSGANVLTF. Written as DNA, the CDR3 is TGTGCCAGCAGAATTGGAGGGTCTGGGGCCAACGTCCTGACTTTC.

V gene TRBV9 combines with J gene TRBJ1-2; 7 nucleotides match TRBD1. Germline-derived CDR1 and CDR2 are SGDLS and YYNGEE. The V and J ends lost 4 bases and 8 bases, in that order; junction bases with no gene match: 14. This CDR3 contains 15 residues. The chain's CDR3 is CASSRQVDRAGGYTF. For the CDR3, the DNA is TGTGCCAGCAGCCGCCAGGTCGACAGGGCTGGCGGCTACACCTTC.

The chain combines TRBV27 with TRBJ2-7, with D perhaps matching TRBD1 (6 bases). In germline, CDR1 is MNHEY, CDR2 SMNVEV (reference sequence). The CDR3 consists of 14 residues. The germline V and J ends were trimmed by 4 bases and 4 bases, with 14 bases remaining between them. CDR3 sequence: CASSSTYRDYEQYF. CDR3 DNA sequence: TGTGCCAGCAGTTCTACATACAGGGATTACGAGCAGTACTTC.

This clone was seen once. Other DNA sequences in the same sample also yield this CDR3. This chain links TRBV6-1 with TRBJ2-7; D unclear. CDR1 is MNHNS, CDR2 SASEGT, per germline. CDR3 size: 11 residues. V was shortened by 2 bases and J by 7 bases, with 6 bases between the two germline ends. The CDR3: CASSEIREQYF. As DNA, the CDR3 is TGTGCCAGCAGTGAAATACGGGAGCAGTACTTC.

The chain links TRBV19 to TRBJ1-1; TRBD1 might be the D (6 bases). The germline gives CDR1 LNHDA, CDR2 SQIVND (reference sequence). Trimming took off 7 bases at V and 1 base at J, with 16 bases between the two ends. The CDR3 sequence is 15 residues long. The CDR3 reads CASTKQGWGNTEAFF. For the CDR3, the DNA is TGTGCCAGTACCAAGCAGGGGTGGGGGAACACTGAAGCTTTCTTT.

The rearrangement joins TRBV9 to TRBJ2-4; 11 nucleotides agree with TRBD2. The CDR3 loop spans 16 amino acids. The germline V gene has CDR1 SGDLS and CDR2 YYNGEE. V shed 4 bases, J shed 10 bases, and the junction held 13 bases outside the gene matches. The DNA for the CDR3 is TGTGCCAGCAGCCCACGATCCACTAGCGGGAGTTGGATTCAGTACTTC. Translating gives CASSPRSTSGSWIQYF.

This chain links TRBV6-5 with TRBJ2-7, with D perhaps matching TRBD2 (5 bases). The CDR3 is made up of 12 amino acids. CDR1 is MNHEY, CDR2 SVGAGI, per germline. V lost 5 bases, J lost 5 bases, and 10 bases lay in between. The CDR3 reads CASSRENDEQYF. CDR3 sequence (DNA): TGTGCCAGCAGTAGGGAGAATGACGAGCAGTACTTC.

The sample holds one count of this clone. The J gene is TRBJ2-5, the V gene TRBV28; possibly TRBD2 for D (6 bases). The germline CDR1 and CDR2 sequences are MDHEN and SYDVKM. CDR3 length: 13 amino acids. V dropped 8 bases and J dropped 6 bases, with 16 bases sitting between them. The chain's CDR3 is CASRRAGLKTQYF. CDR3 nucleotides: TGTGCCAGCCGGAGGGCGGGACTCAAGACCCAGTACTTC.

This clone has a handful of counts. The chain uses TRBV7-2 and TRBJ2-2; no firm D call. The CDR3 spans 14 residues. V lost 6 bases to trimming and J lost 4 bases, with 12 bases between them. Per germline, CDR1 SGHTA and CDR2 FQGNSA. Here the CDR3 DNA reads TGTGCCAGCAGTTTCTTTCTTACCACCGGGGAGCTGTTTTTT. Protein: CASSFFLTTGELFF.

Concerning this clone: The same CDR3 is also encoded by other DNA sequences in this sample. This chain links TRBV5-1 with TRBJ2-1; D ambiguous. This CDR3 contains 14 residues. Trimming took off 0 bases at V and 0 bases at J, with 4 bases between the two ends. Germline V gives CDR1 SGHRS, CDR2 YFSETQ. This CDR3 reads CASSLDSSYNEQFF. The CDR3 DNA is TGCGCCAGCAGCTTGGATAGCTCCTACAATGAGCAGTTCTTC. Filled out from reference TRBV5-1 and TRBJ2-1, the complete variable domain reads KAGVTQTPRYLIKTRGQQVTLSCSPISGHRSVSWYQQTPGQGLQFLFEYFSETQRNKGNFPGRFSGRQFSNSRSEMNVSTLELGDSALYLCASSLDSSYNEQFFGPGTRLTVL.

The chain carries TRBV4-1 and TRBJ2-6; 8 bases agree with TRBD1. From germline, CDR1 is MGHRA and CDR2 YSYEKL. V dropped 0 bases and J dropped 0; count of bases not matched to a gene: 13. This CDR3 contains 21 residues. The CDR3 coding sequence is TGCGCCAGCAGCCAAGATCGATACAGGGGGGTCTTCTACTCTGGGGCCAACGTCCTGACTTTC. Translating gives CASSQDRYRGVFYSGANVLTF.

The gene calls are TRBV4-2 and TRBJ2-5; the D gene is possibly TRBD1 (5 bases). V was trimmed by 0 bases and J by 5 bases, leaving 19 bases between them. Germline V gene lookup returns CDR1 LGHNA and CDR2 YNFKEQ. There are 17 residues in the CDR3. The chain's CDR3 is CASSQEWGQGGSETQYF. In nucleotides, the CDR3 is TGTGCCAGCAGCCAAGAATGGGGCCAGGGTGGGTCGGAGACCCAGTACTTC.

The V call is TRBV4-1, the J call TRBJ1-1; 7 bases line up with TRBD1. The V gene's germline CDR1 is MGHRA and CDR2 YSYEKL. The J segment lost 5 bases and the V segment lost 5 bases, leaving 8 bases of the junction unmatched. This CDR3 contains 14 residues. In DNA, the CDR3 is TGCGCCAGCAGCGCCATACAGGGGTTAACTGAAGCTTTCTTT. This sequence encodes CASSAIQGLTEAFF.

V gene TRBV5-4 combines with J gene TRBJ1-5, with TRBD1 identical over 7 bases. CDR3 length: 11 amino acids. Germline CDR1 SGHNT, CDR2 YYREEE (reference sequence). Unmatched junction bases numbered 0, after V lost 1 base and J lost 11 bases. The CDR3 DNA reads as TGTGCCAGCAGCTTGACAGGGGCCCAGCATTTT. Translating gives CASSLTGAQHF.

This clone was seen a few times. The chain combines TRBV7-3 with TRBJ2-1; the D is unclear. CDR1 and CDR2 (germline): SGHTA, FQGTGA. The CDR3 sequence is 15 residues long. The germline V and J ends were trimmed by 2 bases and 4 bases, with 12 bases remaining between them. The CDR3 DNA is TGTGCCAGCAGCTTACTGGGCGGCCCTTACAATGAGCAGTTCTTC. Its translation is CASSLLGGPYNEQFF.

The chain has TRBV7-3 and TRBJ2-1, with 13 bases aligning to TRBD2. CDR3 length equals 15 residues. Trimming took 0 bases from V and 7 from J; bases not matched to a gene: 0. CDR1 SGHTA and CDR2 FQGTGA come from the germline V gene. CDR3 amino acids: CASSLTGLAGNEQFF. The CDR3, as DNA: TGTGCCAGCAGCTTAACGGGACTAGCGGGAAATGAGCAGTTCTTC.

This clone was recorded at least ten times. The gene calls are TRBV5-1 and TRBJ2-3; 7 nucleotides line up with TRBD1. Germline V lookup: CDR1 SGHRS, CDR2 YFSETQ. The CDR3 is 14 amino acids. Trimming at V came to 7 bases and at J to 1 base, leaving 6 bases not matched to a gene. The CDR3 spells CASGTQGGTDTQYF. The CDR3, as DNA: TGCGCCAGCGGGACCCAGGGGGGCACAGATACGCAGTATTTT.

Details on this clone: This CDR3 is also generated by other DNA sequences in the sample. This chain joins TRBV28 and TRBJ2-3; D is perhaps TRBD2 (6 bases). This CDR3 contains 12 residues. Trimming took off 6 bases at V and 3 bases at J, with 7 bases between the two ends. CDR1 and CDR2 (germline): MDHEN, SYDVKM. The CDR3 loop reads CASSLATDTQYF. CDR3 in DNA: TGTGCCAGCAGCCTAGCGACAGATACGCAGTATTTT.

The J gene is TRBJ1-3, the V gene TRBV6-1; D unresolved. The V gene lost 8 bases and the J gene lost 4 bases, with 9 bases spanning the gap. The V gene's germline CDR1 is MNHNS and CDR2 SASEGT. This CDR3 region has 12 residues. CDR3 DNA: TGTGCCAGCTGGCGGGCCGGAAACACCATATATTTT. As protein: CASWRAGNTIYF.

This clone appeared once. The genes are TRBV28 and TRBJ1-5, with TRBD1 as a possible D gene (6 bases). CDR1 is MDHEN and CDR2 is SYDVKM in the germline V gene. Between the trimmed V and J ends, which lost 5 bases and 5 bases, there was a span of 19 bases. This CDR3 region has 16 residues. CDR3 residues: CASSPPTGSTDQPQHF. The CDR3 region has the DNA TGTGCCAGCAGTCCCCCAACAGGGTCTACCGATCAGCCCCAGCATTTT. The entire variable domain, with the rest obtained from reference TRBV28 and TRBJ1-5, is as follows: DVKVTQSSRYLVKRTGEKVFLECVQDMDHENMFWYRQDPGLGLRLIYFSYDVKMKEKGDIPEGYSVSREKKERFSLILESASTNQTSMYLCASSPPTGSTDQPQHFGDGTRLSIL.

This chain uses TRBV19 with TRBJ2-7; 10 nucleotides align to TRBD1. The J segment lost 3 bases and the V segment lost 4 bases, leaving 6 bases of the junction unmatched. The CDR3 loop spans 15 amino acids. Looked up from germline, CDR1 is LNHDA and CDR2 is SQIVND (reference sequence). The CDR3 is CASSTGQGRVYEQYF. In DNA, the CDR3 is TGTGCCAGTAGTACGGGACAGGGGAGGGTCTACGAGCAGTACTTC.

This clone was picked up one time. The identical CDR3 is also encoded by other nucleotide sequences in the sample. The chain carries TRBV28 and TRBJ2-1, with D perhaps matching TRBD2 (6 bases). Germline CDR1 reads MDHEN; CDR2 reads SYDVKM. This CDR3 is built from 13 residues. The V gene lost 7 bases and the J gene lost 1 base, with 8 bases spanning the gap. CDR3 loop: CASNGGSYNEQFF. In nucleotides, the CDR3 is TGTGCCAGCAACGGAGGGTCCTACAATGAGCAGTTCTTC.

V gene TRBV5-1 combines with J gene TRBJ2-1; D uncertain. The V gene's germline CDR1 is SGHRS and CDR2 YFSETQ. The ends were cut back, 6 bases at V and 0 bases at J, with 10 bases in the middle. The CDR3 is 14 residues long. The CDR3 sequence is CASNGGSSYNEQFF. The CDR3 region has the DNA TGCGCCAGCAACGGCGGAAGCTCCTACAATGAGCAGTTCTTC.

In its sample, this clone was seen once. This chain links TRBV7-9 with TRBJ2-1; maybe TRBD2 (6 bases). The CDR3 covers 15 residues. Trimming shortened V by 6 bases and J by 10 bases, and 22 bases separated the two germline ends. CDR1 and CDR2 (germline): SEHNR, FQNEAQ (reference sequence). The CDR3 region is CASSPSGDGSREQFF. In nucleotides, the CDR3 is TGTGCCAGCAGTCCCAGTGGAGACGGGAGTCGGGAGCAGTTCTTC.

The chain uses TRBV19 and TRBJ1-1; tentative D call: TRBD1 (5 bases). Trimming left V 9 bases short and J 7 bases short, with 18 bases between. This CDR3 is built from 13 residues. Germline CDR1 reads LNHDA; CDR2 reads SQIVND (reference sequence). CDR3 region: CARPSSGNREAFF. The CDR3 nucleotides read TGTGCCAGACCCAGTTCAGGGAATCGTGAAGCTTTCTTT.

The genes are TRBV14 and TRBJ2-5; TRBD1 or TRBD2 may be the D gene (5 bases each). Germline CDR1 SGHDN, CDR2 FVKESK. Trimming took 4 bases from V and 4 from J, leaving 16 bases between them. This CDR3 contains 15 residues. CDR3 sequence: CASSPRQTTRETQYF. In nucleotides, the CDR3 is TGTGCCAGCAGCCCTAGACAGACTACCCGAGAGACCCAGTACTTC.

This clone was counted between two and nine times. This sequence joins TRBV6-1 and TRBJ2-4; 7 nucleotides line up with TRBD2. This CDR3 is built from 12 residues. Germline CDR1 and CDR2: MNHNS and SASEGT. Unmatched junction bases numbered 5, after V lost 8 bases and J lost 7 bases. CDR3 in DNA: TGTGCCAGCGTAGCGGGTTGGAACATTCAGTACTTC. As protein: CASVAGWNIQYF.

The CDR3 region has the DNA TGTGCCAGCAGCTTAGGAGCCCCGGGACAAAGGACAGATACGCAGTATTTT. Its translation is CASSLGAPGQRTDTQYF. V usage is TRBV7-9 and J usage is TRBJ2-3; tentative D call: TRBD1 (6 bases). CDR1 is SEHNR and CDR2 is FQNEAQ in the germline V gene (reference sequence). The CDR3 totals 17 residues. V shed 1 base and J shed 3 bases, with 17 bases lying between them.

Comment on this clone: The same CDR3 also results from other DNA sequences found in this sample. V is TRBV5-1 and J is TRBJ1-1; D remains ambiguous. Trimming cost V 0 bases and J 0 bases, with 6 bases left between them. The CDR3 consists of 14 residues. Germline V CDR1 and CDR2: SGHRS, YFSETQ. The CDR3 region is CASSLDGLNTEAFF. The CDR3 region has the DNA TGCGCCAGCAGCTTGGACGGACTGAACACTGAAGCTTTCTTT.

This clone was counted only a few times. The chain couples TRBV5-4 to TRBJ1-2, with 10 bases fitting TRBD1. The V and J ends lost 2 bases and 8 bases, in that order; junction bases with no gene match: 6. Looked up from germline, CDR1 is SGHNT and CDR2 is YYREEE (reference sequence). This CDR3 region has 14 residues. CDR3 protein: CASSLRDRGRGYTF. CDR3 in DNA: TGTGCCAGCAGCTTACGGGACAGGGGTAGAGGCTACACCTTC.

The chain couples TRBV18 to TRBJ2-7; D possibly matches TRBD1 or TRBD2 (5 bases each). This CDR3 spans 16 amino acids. Trimming left V 3 bases short and J 3 bases short, with 18 bases between. Germline CDR1 KGHSH, CDR2 LQKENI. The CDR3: CASSPLRDGSLYEQYF. In DNA form, the CDR3 reads TGTGCCAGCTCACCTCTCAGGGACGGAAGCCTCTACGAGCAGTACTTC.

The chain has TRBV2 and TRBJ2-1; D ambiguous. The CDR3 consists of 16 residues. Trimming stripped 3 bases from V and 0 bases from J, with 12 bases between. Germline-derived CDR1 and CDR2 are SNHLY and FYNNEI. CDR3 coding DNA: TGTGCCAGCAGTGACCCGGACGCCAGCTCCTACAATGAGCAGTTCTTC. This encodes CASSDPDASSYNEQFF.